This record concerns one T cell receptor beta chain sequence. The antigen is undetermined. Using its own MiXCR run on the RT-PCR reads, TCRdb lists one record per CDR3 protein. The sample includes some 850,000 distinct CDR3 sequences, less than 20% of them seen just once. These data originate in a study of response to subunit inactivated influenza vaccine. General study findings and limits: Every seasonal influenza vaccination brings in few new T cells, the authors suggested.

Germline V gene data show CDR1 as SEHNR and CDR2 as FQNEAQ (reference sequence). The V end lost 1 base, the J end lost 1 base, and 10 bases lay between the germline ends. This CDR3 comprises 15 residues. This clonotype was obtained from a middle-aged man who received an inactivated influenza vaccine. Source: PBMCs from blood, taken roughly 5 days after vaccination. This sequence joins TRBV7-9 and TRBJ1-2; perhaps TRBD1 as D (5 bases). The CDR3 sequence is CASSLGPGINYGYTF. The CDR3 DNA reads TGTGCCAGCAGCTTAGGGCCAGGGATTAACTATGGCTACACCTTC.